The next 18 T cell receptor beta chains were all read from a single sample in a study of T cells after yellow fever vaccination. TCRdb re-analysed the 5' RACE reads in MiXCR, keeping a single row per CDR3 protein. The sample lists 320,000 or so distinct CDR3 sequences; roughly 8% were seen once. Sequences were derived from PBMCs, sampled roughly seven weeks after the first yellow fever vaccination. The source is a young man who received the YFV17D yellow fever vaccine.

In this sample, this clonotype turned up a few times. The CDR3 protein is CSATPGTGGRYNEQFF. Here the CDR3 DNA reads TGCAGTGCCACACCCGGGACAGGGGGCAGGTACAATGAGCAGTTCTTC. This chain links TRBV20-1 with TRBJ2-1; TRBD1 aligns across 12 bases. The germline V gene encodes CDR1 DFQATT and CDR2 SNEGSKA (reference sequence). The CDR3 has 16 amino acids. V was pared by 6 bases and J by 4 bases, with 10 bases of the junction left unmatched.

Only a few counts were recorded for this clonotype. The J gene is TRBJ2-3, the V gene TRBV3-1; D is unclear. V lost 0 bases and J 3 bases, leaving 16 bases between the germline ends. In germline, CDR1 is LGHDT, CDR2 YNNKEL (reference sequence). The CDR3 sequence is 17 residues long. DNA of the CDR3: TGTGCCAGCAGCCAAGATCGGGCGTTGGATACTACAGATACGCAGTATTTT. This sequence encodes CASSQDRALDTTDTQYF.

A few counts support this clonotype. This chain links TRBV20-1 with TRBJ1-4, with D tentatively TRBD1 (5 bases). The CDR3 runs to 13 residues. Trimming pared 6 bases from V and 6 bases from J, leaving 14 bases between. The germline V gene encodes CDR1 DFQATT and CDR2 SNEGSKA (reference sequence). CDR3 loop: CSARGRGDEKLFF. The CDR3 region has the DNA TGCAGTGCAAGGGGCCGGGGGGATGAAAAACTGTTTTTT.

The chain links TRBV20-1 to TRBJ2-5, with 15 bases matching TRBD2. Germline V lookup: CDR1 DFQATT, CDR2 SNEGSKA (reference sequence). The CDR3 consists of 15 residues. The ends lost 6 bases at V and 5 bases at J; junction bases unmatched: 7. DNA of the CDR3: TGCAGTGCCGCCGGGACTAGCGGGGGGCGGGAGACCCAGTACTTC. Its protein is CSAAGTSGGRETQYF.

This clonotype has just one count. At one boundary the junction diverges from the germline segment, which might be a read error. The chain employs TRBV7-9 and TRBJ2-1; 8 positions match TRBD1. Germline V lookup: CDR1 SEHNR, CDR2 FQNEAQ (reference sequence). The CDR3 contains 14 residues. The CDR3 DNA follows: TGTGCCAGCAGGACAGGGGAATACTACAATGAGCAGCTCTTC. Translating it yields CASRTGEYYNEQLF.

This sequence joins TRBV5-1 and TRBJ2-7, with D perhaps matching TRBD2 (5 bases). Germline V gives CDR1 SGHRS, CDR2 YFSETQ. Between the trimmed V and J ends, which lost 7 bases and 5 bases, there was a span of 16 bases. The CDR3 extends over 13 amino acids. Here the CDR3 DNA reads TGCGCCAGCGGACTTCTACGGACCGACGAGCAGTACTTC. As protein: CASGLLRTDEQYF. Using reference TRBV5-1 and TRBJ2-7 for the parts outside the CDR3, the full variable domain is KAGVTQTPRYLIKTRGQQVTLSCSPISGHRSVSWYQQTPGQGLQFLFEYFSETQRNKGNFPGRFSGRQFSNSRSEMNVSTLELGDSALYLCASGLLRTDEQYFGPGTRLTVT.

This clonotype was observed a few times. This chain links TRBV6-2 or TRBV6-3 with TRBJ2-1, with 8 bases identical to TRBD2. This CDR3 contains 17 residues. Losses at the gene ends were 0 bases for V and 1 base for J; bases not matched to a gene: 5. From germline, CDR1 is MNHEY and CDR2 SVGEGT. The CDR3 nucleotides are TGTGCCAGCAGTTACTCCGAGTCGGGGGGGTCCTACAATGAGCAGTTCTTC. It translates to CASSYSESGGSYNEQFF.

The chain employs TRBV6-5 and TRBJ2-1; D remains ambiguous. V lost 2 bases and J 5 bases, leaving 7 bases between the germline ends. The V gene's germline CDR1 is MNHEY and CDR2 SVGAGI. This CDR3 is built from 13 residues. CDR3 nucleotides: TGTGCCAGCAGTTACGGAGCTAACAATGAGCAGTTCTTC. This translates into CASSYGANNEQFF.

DNA of the CDR3: TGTGCCAGCAGTCCAACCCCGGGACAGGGGGGATATGGCTACACCTTC. Protein sequence: CASSPTPGQGGYGYTF. The V and J genes are TRBV6-5 and TRBJ1-2, with 11 bases lining up with TRBD1. From germline, CDR1 is MNHEY and CDR2 SVGAGI. The CDR3 runs 16 residues. V shed 5 bases and J 5 bases; nucleotides not matched to a gene: 10.

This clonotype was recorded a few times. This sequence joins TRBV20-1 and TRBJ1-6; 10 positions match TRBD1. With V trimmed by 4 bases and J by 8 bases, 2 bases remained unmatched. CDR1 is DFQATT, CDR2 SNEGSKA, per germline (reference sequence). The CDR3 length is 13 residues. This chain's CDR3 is CSATGTGDSPLHF. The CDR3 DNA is TGCAGTGCTACCGGGACAGGGGATTCACCCCTCCACTTT.

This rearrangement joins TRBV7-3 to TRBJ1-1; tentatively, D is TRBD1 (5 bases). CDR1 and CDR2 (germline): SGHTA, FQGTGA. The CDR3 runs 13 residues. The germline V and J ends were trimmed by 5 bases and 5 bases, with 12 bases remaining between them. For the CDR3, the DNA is TGTGCCAGCAGCACGCAGCAGGGTACTGAAGCTTTCTTT. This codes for CASSTQQGTEAFF.

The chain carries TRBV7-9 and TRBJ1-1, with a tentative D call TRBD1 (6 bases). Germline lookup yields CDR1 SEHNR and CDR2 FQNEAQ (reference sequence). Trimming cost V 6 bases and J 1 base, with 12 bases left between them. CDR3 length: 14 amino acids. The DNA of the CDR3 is TGTGCCAGCAGTTCACAGACAGGGAACACTGAAGCTTTCTTT. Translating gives CASSSQTGNTEAFF.

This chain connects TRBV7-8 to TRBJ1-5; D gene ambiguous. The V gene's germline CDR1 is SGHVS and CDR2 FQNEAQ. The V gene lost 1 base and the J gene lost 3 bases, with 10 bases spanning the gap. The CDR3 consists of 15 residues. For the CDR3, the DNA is TGTGCCAGCAGCTTAGAGGTCGGACTCAATCAGCCCCAGCATTTT. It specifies CASSLEVGLNQPQHF.

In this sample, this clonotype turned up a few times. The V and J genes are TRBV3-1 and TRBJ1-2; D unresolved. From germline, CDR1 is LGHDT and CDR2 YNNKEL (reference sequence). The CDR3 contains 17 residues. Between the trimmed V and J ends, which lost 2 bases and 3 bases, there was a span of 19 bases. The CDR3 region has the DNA TGTGCCAGCAGCCAACGTCTACAGTACACGGAGGACTATGGCTACACCTTC. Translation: CASSQRLQYTEDYGYTF.

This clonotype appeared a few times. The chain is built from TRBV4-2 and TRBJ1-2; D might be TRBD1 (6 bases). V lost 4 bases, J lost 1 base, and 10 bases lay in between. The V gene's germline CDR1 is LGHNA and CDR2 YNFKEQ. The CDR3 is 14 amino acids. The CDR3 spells CASSPDRFNYGYTF. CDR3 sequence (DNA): TGTGCCAGCAGCCCCGACAGGTTTAACTATGGCTACACCTTC.

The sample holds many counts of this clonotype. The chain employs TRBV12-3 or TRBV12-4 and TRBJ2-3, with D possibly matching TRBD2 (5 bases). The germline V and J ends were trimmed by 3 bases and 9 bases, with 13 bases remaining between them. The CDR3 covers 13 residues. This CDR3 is CASSFGDRTTQYF. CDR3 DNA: TGTGCCAGCAGTTTCGGGGATAGGACGACGCAGTATTTT.

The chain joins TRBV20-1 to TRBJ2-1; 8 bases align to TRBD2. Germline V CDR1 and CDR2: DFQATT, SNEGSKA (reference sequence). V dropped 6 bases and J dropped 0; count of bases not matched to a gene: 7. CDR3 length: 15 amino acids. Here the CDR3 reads CSAQRLAISYNEQFF. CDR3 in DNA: TGCAGTGCCCAGCGACTAGCGATCTCCTACAATGAGCAGTTCTTC.

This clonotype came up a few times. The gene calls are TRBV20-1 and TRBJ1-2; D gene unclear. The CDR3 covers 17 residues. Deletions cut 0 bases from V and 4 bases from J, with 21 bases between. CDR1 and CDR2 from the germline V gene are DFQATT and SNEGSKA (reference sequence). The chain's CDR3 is CSARDRPDNVGIYGYTF. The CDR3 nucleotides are TGCAGTGCTAGAGATCGGCCCGACAATGTAGGGATCTATGGCTACACCTTC.